This paragraph covers one T cell receptor (beta chain) sequence. Per the original methods: Reference gene primer amplification in the assay estimated nucleated cell counts. Using immunoSEQ multiplex PCR, the repertoire was profiled, and TCRdb retains in-frame clones only, with some absent. V and J calls and clone size follow that table, whereas D and trimming were derived from the DNA. Found here are about 190,000 clones, less than 85% of them singletons; the top ten hold approximately 15%. The V gene's germline CDR1 is MNHNS and CDR2 SASEGT. This CDR3 comprises 15 residues. Trimming shortened V by 2 bases and J by 6 bases, and 11 bases separated the two germline ends. The data derive from a study of blood T cell repertoires in COVID-19. The wider study: Collection of acute and convalescent COVID-19 samples took place in the United States, Italy and Spain. Sample material is recorded as cDNA or gDNA derived from T cells, B-cell-depleted T cells, or PBMCs.

V and J are TRBV6-1 and TRBJ1-6, with D possibly TRBD1 on 6 matching bases. Sequences were obtained from peripheral blood. This TCR came from a man in his fifties who had recovered from COVID-19. CDR3 in amino acids: CASSEQTGSNSPLHF. CDR3 DNA sequence: TGTGCCAGCAGTGAACAAACAGGGAGTAATTCACCCCTCCACTTT.